This T cell receptor (beta chain) derives from a study of shared clonotypes between healthy human individuals. Comments on this clone: Its target is unknown.

CD8 cells regarded as naive lacked CD45RO, were positively chosen for CCR7, and omitted terminally differentiated effector memory CD45RA+ cells. The CDR3 runs 14 residues. Germline V gene sequence: CDR1 SGHAT, CDR2 FQNNGV. Between the trimmed V and J ends, which lost 3 bases and 2 bases, there was a span of 7 bases. The method was immunoSEQ multiplex PCR; TCRdb's version includes in-frame clones alone and lacks a portion of them. The sample has about 820,000 clones, 80% to 95% seen once; the top ten hold nearly 25%. Overall study findings and caveats: Memory subsets generally showed lower estimated richness than naive subsets. What limited the represented genetic and exposure-history diversity was the small number of donors.

The gene calls are TRBV11-2 and TRBJ2-2; no firm D call. This receptor was identified in a man aged 30 to 45 in good health. Specimen: naive CD8+ T cells sorted from blood. DNA of the CDR3: TGTGCCAGCAGCTTGGGATTTAACACCGGGGAGCTGTTTTTT. It yields the protein CASSLGFNTGELFF.